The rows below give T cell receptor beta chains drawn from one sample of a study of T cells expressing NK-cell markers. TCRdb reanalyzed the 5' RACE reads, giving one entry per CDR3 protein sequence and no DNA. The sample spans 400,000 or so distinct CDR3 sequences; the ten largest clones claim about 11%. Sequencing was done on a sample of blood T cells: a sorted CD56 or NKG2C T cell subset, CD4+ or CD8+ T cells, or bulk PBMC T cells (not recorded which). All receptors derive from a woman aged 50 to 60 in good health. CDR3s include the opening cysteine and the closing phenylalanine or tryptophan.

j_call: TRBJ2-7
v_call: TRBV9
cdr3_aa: CASSAAGGGGEDEQYF

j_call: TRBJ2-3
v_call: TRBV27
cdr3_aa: CASSHPGQTTDTQYF

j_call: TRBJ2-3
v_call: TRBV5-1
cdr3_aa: CASSKSTRGTTWDTQYF

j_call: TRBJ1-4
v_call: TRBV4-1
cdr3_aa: CASSHPTTPRQGGPNEKLFF

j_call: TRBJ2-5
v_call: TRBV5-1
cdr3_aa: CASSHRQGTYQETQYF

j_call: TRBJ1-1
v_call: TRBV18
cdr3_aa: CASSPPWAAEVSEAFF

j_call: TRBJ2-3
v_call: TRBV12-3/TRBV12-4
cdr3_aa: CASRDFRTDTQYF

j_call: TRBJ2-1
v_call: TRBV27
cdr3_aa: CASSLRSGRGSYNEQFF

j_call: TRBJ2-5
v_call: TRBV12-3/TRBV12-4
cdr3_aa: CASSLATSRRETQYF

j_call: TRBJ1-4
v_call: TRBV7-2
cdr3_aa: CASSWDRGNEKLFF

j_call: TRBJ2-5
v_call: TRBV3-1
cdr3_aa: CASSPKGEPQETQYF

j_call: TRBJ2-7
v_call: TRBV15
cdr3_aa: CATSREKGFPYEQYF

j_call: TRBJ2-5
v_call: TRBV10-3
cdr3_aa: CAISRDRGKETQYF

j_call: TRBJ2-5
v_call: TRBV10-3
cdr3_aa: CAIRSVGYEETQYF

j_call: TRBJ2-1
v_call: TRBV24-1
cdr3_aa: CATSDLQGAGGPNEQFF

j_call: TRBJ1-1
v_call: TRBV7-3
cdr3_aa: CASSTQQGNTEAFF

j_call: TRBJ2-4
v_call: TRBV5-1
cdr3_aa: CASSPIGDSPDQYF

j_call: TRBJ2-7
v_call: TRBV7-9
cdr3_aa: CASSLAGGYYEQYF

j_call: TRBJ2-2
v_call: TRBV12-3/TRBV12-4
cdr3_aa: CASSLPNVGTGELFF

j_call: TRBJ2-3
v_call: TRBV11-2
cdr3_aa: CASSPIHSTDTQYF